Listed below are T cell receptor beta chains from one sample, sequenced in a study of blood T cell repertoires in COVID-19. Assay used: immunoSEQ multiplex PCR; TCRdb lists only in-frame clones, some missing. The table shows almost 200,000 clones, with around 85% occurring only once. The sequencing input was peripheral blood. The receptors stem from a man between 60 and 75 years old with COVID-19, enrolled during active disease. Each CDR3 is given with its conserved first and last residue. Each record gives: J gene, D gene, clone size, V gene, CDR3 protein, CDR3 DNA. The D gene is left open where the match is weak. Only some rows state a clone size, as once, few, many or a class for expanded clones.

j_call: TRBJ2-1; d_call: TRBD1; clone_size: .; v_call: TRBV5-1; cdr3_aa: CASSSTTGTDEQFF; cdr3_nt: TGCGCCAGCAGCTCAACGACAGGGACCGATGAGCAGTTCTTC
j_call: TRBJ1-1; d_call: .; clone_size: few; v_call: TRBV27; cdr3_aa: CASRIYMDSRTEAFF; cdr3_nt: TGTGCCAGCAGGATATACATGGACAGTCGTACTGAAGCTTTCTTT
j_call: TRBJ1-2; d_call: TRBD1; clone_size: .; v_call: TRBV10-3; cdr3_aa: CAISPSTGNGYTF; cdr3_nt: TGTGCCATCAGCCCCTCGACAGGGAATGGCTACACCTTC
j_call: TRBJ2-7; d_call: TRBD1; clone_size: once; v_call: TRBV11-2; cdr3_aa: CASSIRDRGLEQYF; cdr3_nt: TGTGCCAGCAGCATCCGGGACAGGGGTCTCGAGCAGTACTTC
j_call: TRBJ2-5; d_call: .; clone_size: .; v_call: TRBV9; cdr3_aa: CASSPRRGGQETQYF; cdr3_nt: TGTGCCAGCAGCCCACGGAGGGGGGGGCAAGAGACCCAGTACTTC
j_call: TRBJ1-6; d_call: .; clone_size: .; v_call: TRBV4-3; cdr3_aa: CASSQGAAINSPLHF; cdr3_nt: TGCGCCAGCAGCCAAGGGGCCGCCATAAATTCACCCCTCCACTTT
j_call: TRBJ2-1; d_call: .; clone_size: .; v_call: TRBV5-1; cdr3_aa: CASSLDRSSYNEQFF; cdr3_nt: TGCGCCAGCAGCTTGGACAGAAGCTCCTACAATGAGCAGTTCTTC
j_call: TRBJ2-7; d_call: TRBD2; clone_size: few; v_call: TRBV27; cdr3_aa: CASSPLAGGYYEQYF; cdr3_nt: TGTGCCAGCAGCCCTCTGGCGGGAGGGTATTACGAGCAGTACTTC
j_call: TRBJ1-6; d_call: .; clone_size: .; v_call: TRBV4-1; cdr3_aa: CASSQDQFANSPLHF; cdr3_nt: TGCGCCAGCAGCCAAGATCAGTTCGCAAATTCACCCCTCCACTTT
j_call: TRBJ1-2; d_call: TRBD1; clone_size: .; v_call: TRBV4-1; cdr3_aa: CASSQADREPGYTF; cdr3_nt: TGCGCCAGCAGCCAGGCGGACAGGGAGCCTGGCTACACCTTC
j_call: TRBJ2-2; d_call: TRBD2; clone_size: few; v_call: TRBV5-1; cdr3_aa: CASSLGLAGATGELFF; cdr3_nt: TGCGCCAGCAGCTTGGGGCTAGCGGGGGCTACCGGGGAGCTGTTTTTT
j_call: TRBJ2-7; d_call: .; clone_size: .; v_call: TRBV5-4; cdr3_aa: CASSSLSKPYEQYF; cdr3_nt: TGTGCCAGCAGCTCACTCTCCAAACCCTACGAGCAGTACTTC
j_call: TRBJ2-1; d_call: .; clone_size: few; v_call: TRBV5-4; cdr3_aa: CASSLELGEQFF; cdr3_nt: TGTGCCAGCAGCTTGGAACTAGGCGAGCAGTTCTTC
j_call: TRBJ1-1; d_call: .; clone_size: .; v_call: TRBV4-3; cdr3_aa: CASSRGQGKATEAFF; cdr3_nt: TGCGCCAGCAGCCGCGGCCAGGGGAAAGCGACTGAAGCTTTCTTT